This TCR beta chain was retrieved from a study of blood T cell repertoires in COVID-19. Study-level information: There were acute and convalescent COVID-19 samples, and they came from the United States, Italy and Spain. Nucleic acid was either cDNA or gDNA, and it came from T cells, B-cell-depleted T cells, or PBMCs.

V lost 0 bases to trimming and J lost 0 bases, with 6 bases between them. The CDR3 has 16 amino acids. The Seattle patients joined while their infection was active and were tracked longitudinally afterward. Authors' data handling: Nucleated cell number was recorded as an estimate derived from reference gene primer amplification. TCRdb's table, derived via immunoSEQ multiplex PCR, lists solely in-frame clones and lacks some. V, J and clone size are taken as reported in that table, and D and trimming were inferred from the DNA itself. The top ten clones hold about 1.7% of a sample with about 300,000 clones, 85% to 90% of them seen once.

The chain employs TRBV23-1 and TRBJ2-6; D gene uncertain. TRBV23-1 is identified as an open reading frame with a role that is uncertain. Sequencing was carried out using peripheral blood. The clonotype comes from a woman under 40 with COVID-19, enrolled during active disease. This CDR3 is CASSQSRHSGANVLTF. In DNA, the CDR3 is TGCGCCAGCAGTCAATCTCGACACTCTGGGGCCAACGTCCTGACTTTC.